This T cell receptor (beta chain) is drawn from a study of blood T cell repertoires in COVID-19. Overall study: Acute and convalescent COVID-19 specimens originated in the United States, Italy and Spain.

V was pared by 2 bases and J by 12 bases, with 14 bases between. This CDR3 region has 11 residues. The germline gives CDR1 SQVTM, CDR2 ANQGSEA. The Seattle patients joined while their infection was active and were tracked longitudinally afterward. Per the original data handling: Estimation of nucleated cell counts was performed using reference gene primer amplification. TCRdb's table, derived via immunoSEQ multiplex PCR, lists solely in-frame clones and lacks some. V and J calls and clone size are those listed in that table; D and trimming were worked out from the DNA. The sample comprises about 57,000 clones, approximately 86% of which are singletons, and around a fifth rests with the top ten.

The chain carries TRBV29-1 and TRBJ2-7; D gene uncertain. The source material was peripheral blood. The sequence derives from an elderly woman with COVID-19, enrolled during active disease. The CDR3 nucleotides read TGCAGCGTTGAATGGATATCGAAGCGGTACTTC. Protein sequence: CSVEWISKRYF.